This T cell receptor beta chain is drawn from a study of OX40 agonist ivuxolimab in advanced cancers. Libraries were prepared by immunoSEQ multiplex PCR; TCRdb keeps only in-frame clonotypes and omits some of them. The table records around 65,000 clones, over 90% of them present only once. Study outcomes and limitations: Low levels of normalized T-cell clonal expansion also appeared in some nonresponders. Average numbers of expanded clones were greater in CD8+ T cells than in CD4+.

To note about this clone: Its matching antigen is unknown.

The sequence was obtained from an adult with an advanced solid tumor such as melanoma, head and neck, liver or kidney cancer. The starting material was CD4+ or CD8+ T cells sorted from blood, obtained in a trial of the OX40 agonist ivuxolimab.

The CDR3 DNA is TGTGCCAGCAGTTACTCGACAGGGAATACTGAAGCTTTCTTT. It yields the protein CASSYSTGNTEAFF. The chain has TRBV6-5 and TRBJ1-1, with 7 bases matching TRBD1. CDR1 and CDR2 from the germline V gene are MNHEY and SVGAGI. Losses at the gene ends were 0 bases for V and 5 bases for J; bases not matched to a gene: 3. This CDR3 comprises 14 residues.